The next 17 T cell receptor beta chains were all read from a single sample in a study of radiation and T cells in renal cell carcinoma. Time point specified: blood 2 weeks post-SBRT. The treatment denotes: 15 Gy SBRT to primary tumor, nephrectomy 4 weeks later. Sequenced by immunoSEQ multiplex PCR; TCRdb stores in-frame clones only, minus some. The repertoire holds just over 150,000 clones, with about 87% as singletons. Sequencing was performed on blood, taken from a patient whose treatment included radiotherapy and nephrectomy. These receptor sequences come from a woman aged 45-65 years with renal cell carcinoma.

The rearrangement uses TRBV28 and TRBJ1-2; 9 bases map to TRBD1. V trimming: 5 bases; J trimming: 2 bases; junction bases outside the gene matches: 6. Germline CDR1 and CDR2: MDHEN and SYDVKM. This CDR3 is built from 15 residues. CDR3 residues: CASSGTGLGNYGYTF. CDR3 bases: TGTGCCAGCAGTGGGACAGGGTTGGGGAACTATGGCTACACCTTC.

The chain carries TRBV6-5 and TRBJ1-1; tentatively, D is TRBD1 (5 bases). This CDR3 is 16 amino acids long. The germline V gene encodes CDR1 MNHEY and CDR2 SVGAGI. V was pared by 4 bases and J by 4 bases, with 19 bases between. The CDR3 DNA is TGTGCCAGCAGTTCAACCCCGGACCGGGGGAGCACTGAAGCTTTCTTT. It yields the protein CASSSTPDRGSTEAFF.

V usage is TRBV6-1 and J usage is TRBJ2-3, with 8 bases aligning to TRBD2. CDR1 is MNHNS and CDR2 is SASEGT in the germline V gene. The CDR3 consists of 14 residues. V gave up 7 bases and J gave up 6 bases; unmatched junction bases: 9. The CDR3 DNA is TGTGCCAGCATCATAGCGGGGCCTGGGGATACGCAGTATTTT. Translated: CASIIAGPGDTQYF.

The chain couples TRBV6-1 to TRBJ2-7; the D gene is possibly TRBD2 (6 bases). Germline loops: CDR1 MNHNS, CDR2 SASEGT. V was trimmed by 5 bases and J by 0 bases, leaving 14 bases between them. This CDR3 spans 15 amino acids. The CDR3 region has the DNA TGTGCCAGCAGTTCTTTGCCAGCGGGCTCCTACGAGCAGTACTTC. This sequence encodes CASSSLPAGSYEQYF.

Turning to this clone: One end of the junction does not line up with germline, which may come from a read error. CDR3 nucleotide sequence: TGTGCTAGCAGCTTAGTAAGGAGTTCCTACAATGAGCAGTTCTTC. As protein: CASSLVRSSYNEQFF. The J gene is TRBJ2-1, the V gene TRBV7-7; D is undetermined. Germline CDR1 SSHAT, CDR2 FNYEAQ (reference sequence). CDR3 length: 15 residues.

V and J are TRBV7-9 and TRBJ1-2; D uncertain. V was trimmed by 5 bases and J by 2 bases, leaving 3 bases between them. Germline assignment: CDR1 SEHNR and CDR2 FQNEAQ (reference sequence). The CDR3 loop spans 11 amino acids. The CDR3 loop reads CASSANYGYTF. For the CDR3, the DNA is TGTGCCAGCAGCGCCAACTATGGCTACACCTTC.

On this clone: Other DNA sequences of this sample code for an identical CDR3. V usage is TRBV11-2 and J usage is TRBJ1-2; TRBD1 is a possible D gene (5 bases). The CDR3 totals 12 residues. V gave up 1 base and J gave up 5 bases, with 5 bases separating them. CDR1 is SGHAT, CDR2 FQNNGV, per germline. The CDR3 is CASSLGGYGYTF. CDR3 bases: TGTGCCAGCAGCTTAGGGGGGTATGGCTACACCTTC.

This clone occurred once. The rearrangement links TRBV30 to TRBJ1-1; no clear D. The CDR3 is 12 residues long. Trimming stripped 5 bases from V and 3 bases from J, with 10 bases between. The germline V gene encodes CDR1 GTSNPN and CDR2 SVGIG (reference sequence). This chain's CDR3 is CAWGNGDTEAFF. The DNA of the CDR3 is TGTGCCTGGGGGAACGGAGACACTGAAGCTTTCTTT.

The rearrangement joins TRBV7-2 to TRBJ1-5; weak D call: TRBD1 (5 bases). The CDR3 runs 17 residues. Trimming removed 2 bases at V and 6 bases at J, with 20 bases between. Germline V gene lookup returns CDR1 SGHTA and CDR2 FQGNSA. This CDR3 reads CASSLQGGQGFFQPQHF. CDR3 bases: TGTGCCAGCAGCTTACAGGGTGGGCAGGGATTCTTTCAGCCCCAGCATTTT.

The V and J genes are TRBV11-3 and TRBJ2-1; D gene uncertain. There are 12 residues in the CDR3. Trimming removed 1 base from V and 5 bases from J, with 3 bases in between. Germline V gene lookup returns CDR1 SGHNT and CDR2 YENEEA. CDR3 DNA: TGTGCCAGCAGCTTAGGGGACAATGAGCAGTTCTTC. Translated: CASSLGDNEQFF.

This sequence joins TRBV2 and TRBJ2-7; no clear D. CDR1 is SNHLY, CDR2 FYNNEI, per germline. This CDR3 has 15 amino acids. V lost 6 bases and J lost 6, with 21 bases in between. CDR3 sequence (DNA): TGTGCCAGCAGGCTCACTCGTGGTAACGGAAGCGAGCAGTACTTC. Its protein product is CASRLTRGNGSEQYF. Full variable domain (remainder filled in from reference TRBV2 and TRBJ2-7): EPEVTQTPSHQVTQMGQEVILRCVPISNHLYFYWYRQILGQKVEFLVSFYNNEISEKSEIFDDQFSVERPDGSNFTLKIRSTKLEDSAMYFCASRLTRGNGSEQYFGPGTRLTVT.

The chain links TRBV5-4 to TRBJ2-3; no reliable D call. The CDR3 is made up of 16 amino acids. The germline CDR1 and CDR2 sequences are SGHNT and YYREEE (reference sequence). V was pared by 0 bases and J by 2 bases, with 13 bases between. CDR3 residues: CASSLEATPNTDTQYF. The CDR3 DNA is TGTGCCAGCAGCTTGGAGGCGACTCCGAACACAGATACGCAGTATTTT.

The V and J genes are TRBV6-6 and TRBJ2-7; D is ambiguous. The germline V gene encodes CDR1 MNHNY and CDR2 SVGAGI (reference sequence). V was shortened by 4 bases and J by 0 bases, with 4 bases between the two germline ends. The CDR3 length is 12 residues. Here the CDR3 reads CASSSASYEQYF. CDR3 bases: TGTGCCAGCAGTTCTGCCTCCTACGAGCAGTACTTC.

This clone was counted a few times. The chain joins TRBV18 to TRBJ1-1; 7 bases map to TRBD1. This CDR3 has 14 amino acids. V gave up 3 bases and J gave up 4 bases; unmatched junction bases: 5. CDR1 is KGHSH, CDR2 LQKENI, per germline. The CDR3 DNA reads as TGTGCCAGCTCACCGCAGGGGGGGCCCACTGAAGCTTTCTTT. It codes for CASSPQGGPTEAFF.

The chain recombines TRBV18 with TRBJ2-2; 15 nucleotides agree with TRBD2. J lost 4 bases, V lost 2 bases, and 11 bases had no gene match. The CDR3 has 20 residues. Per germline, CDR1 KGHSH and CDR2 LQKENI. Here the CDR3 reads CASSPVKVGLAGGITGELFF. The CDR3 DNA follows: TGTGCCAGCTCACCAGTTAAGGTGGGACTAGCGGGGGGAATCACCGGGGAGCTGTTTTTT.

CDR3 in amino acids: CASRGTGKDTQYF. Written as DNA, the CDR3 is TGTGCCAGCAGGGGGACAGGGAAAGATACGCAGTATTTT. The chain uses TRBV6-5 and TRBJ2-3, with 9 bases fitting TRBD1. CDR1 MNHEY and CDR2 SVGAGI come from the germline V gene. The length of the CDR3 is 13 residues. V was clipped by 6 bases and J by 5 bases; unmatched bases: 3.

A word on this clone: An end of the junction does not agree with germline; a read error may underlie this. The CDR3 sequence is CFGAARNNEKLFF. The DNA of the CDR3 is TGCTTCGGGGCAGCACGGAATAATGAAAAACTGTTTTTT. The J gene is TRBJ1-4, the V gene TRBV30, with D perhaps matching TRBD1 (5 bases). The CDR3 contains 13 residues. CDR1 is GTSNPN and CDR2 is SVGIG in the germline V gene (reference sequence).